These 7 T cell receptor beta chains came from one sample sequenced in a study of cytomegalovirus exposure and HLA in healthy donors. With 60 Vbeta and 13 Jbeta primers, the PCR was carried out. Data came from immunoSEQ multiplex PCR; TCRdb stores just in-frame clones and leaves some out. Here the sample spans some 93,000 clones, about 78% being singletons. Sequencing was done on a sample of PBMCs. These receptors were obtained from a woman aged 40-49 years in good health and CMV-seronegative.

This chain uses TRBV29-1 with TRBJ2-3; no clear D. Germline CDR1 and CDR2: SQVTM and ANQGSEA. With 4 bases removed from V and 1 base from J, the gap between germline ends came to 12 bases. This CDR3 has 14 amino acids. CDR3: CSVVVGGGTDTQYF. CDR3 nucleotide sequence: TGCAGCGTTGTCGTGGGTGGAGGCACAGATACGCAGTATTTT.

The CDR3 loop is CASSMGLAGNTGELFF. In DNA, the CDR3 is TGTGCCAGTAGTATGGGGCTAGCGGGGAACACCGGGGAGCTGTTTTTT. This sequence joins TRBV19 and TRBJ2-2, with 8 bases that match TRBD2. CDR3 length: 16 residues. Trimming removed 3 bases from V and 1 base from J; junction bases left unmatched: 4. Germline-derived CDR1 and CDR2 are LNHDA and SQIVND (reference sequence).

The gene calls are TRBV29-1 and TRBJ2-1; 7 bases map to TRBD1. The CDR3 has 14 amino acids. The V gene's germline CDR1 is SQVTM and CDR2 ANQGSEA. V shed 8 bases and J 2 bases; nucleotides not matched to a gene: 9. CDR3 in amino acids: CSTLGQGAYNEQFF. The CDR3, as DNA: TGCAGCACCCTGGGGCAGGGGGCCTACAATGAGCAGTTCTTC.

The chain uses TRBV5-1 and TRBJ2-1; 10 bases line up with TRBD1. Germline lookup yields CDR1 SGHRS and CDR2 YFSETQ. Unmatched junction bases numbered 7, after V lost 4 bases and J lost 3 bases. CDR3 length equals 16 residues. The CDR3 loop is CASSRSGTGVYNEQFF. Here the CDR3 DNA reads TGCGCCAGCAGCCGGTCCGGGACAGGGGTCTACAATGAGCAGTTCTTC. Drawing the rest from reference TRBV5-1 and TRBJ2-1, the complete variable domain is KAGVTQTPRYLIKTRGQQVTLSCSPISGHRSVSWYQQTPGQGLQFLFEYFSETQRNKGNFPGRFSGRQFSNSRSEMNVSTLELGDSALYLCASSRSGTGVYNEQFFGPGTRLTVL.

This chain joins TRBV6-5 and TRBJ1-6; D is ambiguous. This CDR3 region has 14 residues. V dropped 4 bases and J dropped 8 bases, with 12 bases sitting between them. CDR1 and CDR2 (germline): MNHEY, SVGAGI. The CDR3 DNA is TGTGCCAGCAGTTTCGGAGGGAGAGATTCACCCCTCCACTTT. This codes for CASSFGGRDSPLHF.

V is TRBV29-1 and J is TRBJ2-7; TRBD1 matches 7 bases. The J segment lost 2 bases and the V segment lost 6 bases, leaving 13 bases of the junction unmatched. In germline, CDR1 is SQVTM, CDR2 ANQGSEA. This CDR3 comprises 15 residues. The CDR3 loop reads CSVVPTTGYTYEQYF. CDR3 bases: TGCAGCGTAGTCCCTACGACAGGGTATACCTACGAGCAGTACTTC.

This chain links TRBV6-4 with TRBJ2-3, with TRBD2 identical over 8 bases. This CDR3 spans 17 amino acids. V was pared by 0 bases and J by 0 bases, with 5 bases of the junction left unmatched. Germline values: CDR1 MRHNA, CDR2 SNTAGT. CDR3 residues: CASSDSTSGVSTDTQYF. Here the CDR3 DNA reads TGTGCCAGCAGTGACTCAACTAGCGGAGTTAGCACAGATACGCAGTATTTT.